This T cell receptor (beta chain) was captured in a study of CD8+ T cells in alopecia areata. Overall study: Those treated were given oral tofacitinib at 5 to 10 mg twice daily.

This clone was counted between two and nine times. Its antigen is not known. The CDR3 covers 11 residues. Trimming pared 2 bases from V and 4 bases from J, leaving 5 bases between. Per germline, CDR1 SQVTM and CDR2 ANQGSEA. Investigators isolated RNA and reverse transcribed it into cDNA to act as the sequencing template. Assay used: immunoSEQ multiplex PCR; TCRdb lists only in-frame clones, some missing. Of 160,000 or so clones in the sample, about 53% are singletons; the top ten hold approximately 20%. Study-wide results and caveats: Greater clonality was observed in lesional scalp samples, especially alopecia totalis/universalis, versus normal scalp. Clarity of TCR sharing across patients fell short of that in mice, possibly HLA-related.

This rearrangement joins TRBV29-1 to TRBJ1-2, with D unclear. This clonotype originated in a human donor with alopecia areata. The sample was CD8+ T cells sorted from blood, taken at week 0. Written as DNA, the CDR3 is TGCAGCGTTGAAAGTACCTATGGCTACACCTTC. Translating it yields CSVESTYGYTF.